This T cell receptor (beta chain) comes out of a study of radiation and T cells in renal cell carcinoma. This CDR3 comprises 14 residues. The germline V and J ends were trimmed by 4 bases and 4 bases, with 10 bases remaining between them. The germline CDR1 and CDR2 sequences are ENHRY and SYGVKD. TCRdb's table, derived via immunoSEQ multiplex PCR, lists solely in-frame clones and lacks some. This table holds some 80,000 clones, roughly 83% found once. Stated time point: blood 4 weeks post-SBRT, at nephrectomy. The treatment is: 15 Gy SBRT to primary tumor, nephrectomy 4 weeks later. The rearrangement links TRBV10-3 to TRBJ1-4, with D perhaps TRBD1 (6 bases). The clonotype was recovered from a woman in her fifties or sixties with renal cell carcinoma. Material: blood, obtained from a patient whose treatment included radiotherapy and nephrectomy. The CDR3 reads CAISVSQGNEKLFF. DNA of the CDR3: TGTGCCATCAGTGTTTCACAGGGTAATGAAAAACTGTTTTTT.